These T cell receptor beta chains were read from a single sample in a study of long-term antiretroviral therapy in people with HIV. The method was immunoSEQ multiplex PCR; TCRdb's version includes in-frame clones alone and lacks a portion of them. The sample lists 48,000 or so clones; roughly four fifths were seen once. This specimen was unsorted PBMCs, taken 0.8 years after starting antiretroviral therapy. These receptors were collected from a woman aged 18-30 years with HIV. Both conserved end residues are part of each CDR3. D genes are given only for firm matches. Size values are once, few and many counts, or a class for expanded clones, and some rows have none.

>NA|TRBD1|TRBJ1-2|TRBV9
TGTGCCAGCAGCGTTACCGGGACAGGGAAAAACTATGGCTACACCTTC
CASSVTGTGKNYGYTF
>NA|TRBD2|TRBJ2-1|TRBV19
TGTGCCAGTAGTACGGGACTAGCGAAGGAGCAGTTCTTC
CASSTGLAKEQFF
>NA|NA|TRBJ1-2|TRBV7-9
TGTGCCAGCAGCTTAGGCTCCGGGGCTAACTATGGCTACACCTTC
CASSLGSGANYGYTF
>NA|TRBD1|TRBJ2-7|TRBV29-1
TGCAGCGTTCTAACAGGGGTCAACGAGCAGTACTTC
CSVLTGVNEQYF
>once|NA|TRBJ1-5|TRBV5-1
TGCGCCAGCAGGTCTTCGGTCAATCAGCCCCAGCATTTT
CASRSSVNQPQHF
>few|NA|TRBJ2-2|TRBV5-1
TGCGCCAGCAGCTTGAGGGGGAACACCGGGGAGCTGTTTTTT
CASSLRGNTGELFF
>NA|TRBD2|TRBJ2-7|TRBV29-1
TGCAGCGTTGAAGGGGCTAGCGGGAGGTACGAGCAGTACTTC
CSVEGASGRYEQYF
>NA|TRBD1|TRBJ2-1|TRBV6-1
TGTGCCAGCAGTGCCCTGACAGGGGGATCCTACAATGAGCAGTTCTTC
CASSALTGGSYNEQFF
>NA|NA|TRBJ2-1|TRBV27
TGTGCCAGCAGTTTATCCGGGAGTAGTTACAATGAGCAGTTCTTC
CASSLSGSSYNEQFF
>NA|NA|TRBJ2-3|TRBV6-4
TGTGCCAGCAGTGACTCGACTAGTGGGAGGGATACGCAGTATTTT
CASSDSTSGRDTQYF
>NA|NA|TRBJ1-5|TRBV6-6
TGTGCCAGCAGTTACTCAGGGCCAGATCAGCCCCAGCATTTT
CASSYSGPDQPQHF
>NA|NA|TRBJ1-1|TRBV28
TGTGCCAGCAGTTTGAGGGGCGGCAGTGAAAGGGGTGAAGCTTTCTTT
CASSLRGGSERGEAFF
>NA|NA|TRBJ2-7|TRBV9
TGTGCCAGCAGCGTAGGAGTCTCAGGGGCCTCCGAGCAGTACTTC
CASSVGVSGASEQYF
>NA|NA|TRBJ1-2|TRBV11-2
TGTGCCAGCAGTATGGACGCGTTAGTAGGCTACACCTTC
CASSMDALVGYTF
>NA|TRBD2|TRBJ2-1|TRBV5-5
TGTGCCAGCAGCCCAGGACTAGCGGGTCTTTCCTACAATGAGCAGTTCTTC
CASSPGLAGLSYNEQFF
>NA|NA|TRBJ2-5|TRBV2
TGTGCCAGCAGTGGTGACATACTATCCCTTGAAGAGACCCAGTACTTC
CASSGDILSLEETQYF
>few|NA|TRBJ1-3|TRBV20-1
TGCAGTGCTATGACTGGAAACACCATATATTTT
CSAMTGNTIYF
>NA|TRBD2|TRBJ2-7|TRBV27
TGTGCCAGCAGTTATGGTGGGAGGGCCTACGAGCAGTACTTC
CASSYGGRAYEQYF
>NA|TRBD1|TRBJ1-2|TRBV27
TGTGCCAGCAGTTTATCCCGGACAGGTGGCTACACCTTC
CASSLSRTGGYTF
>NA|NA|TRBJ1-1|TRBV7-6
TGTGCCAGCAGCTCCATCGGGTCCAGGTTGGAAGCTTTCTTT
CASSSIGSRLEAFF
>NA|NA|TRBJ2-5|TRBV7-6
TGTGCCAGCAGCTTCTCAGAGACCCAGTACTTC
CASSFSETQYF
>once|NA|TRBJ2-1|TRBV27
TGTGCCAGCAGTGCCGGGAACTACAATGAGCAGTTCTTC
CASSAGNYNEQFF
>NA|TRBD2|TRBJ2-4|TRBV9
TGTGCCAGCAGCGCGACCGGGACTAGCGGGAAAGGCAAAAACATTCAGTACTTC
CASSATGTSGKGKNIQYF
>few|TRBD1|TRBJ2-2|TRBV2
TGTGCCAGCATGATACAGGGGGCCCACACCGGGGAGCTGTTTTTT
CASMIQGAHTGELFF
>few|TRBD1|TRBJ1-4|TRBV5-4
TGTGCCAGCAGCTTAACAGGGGGCGGGATTAATGAAAAACTGTTTTTT
CASSLTGGGINEKLFF
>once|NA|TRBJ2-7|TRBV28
TGTGCCAGCAGGCTTTTCCACGAGCAGTACTTC
CASRLFHEQYF
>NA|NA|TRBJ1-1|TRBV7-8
TGTGCCAGCAGCCCCCCGTTGAATCAGATGAACACTGAAGCTTTCTTT
CASSPPLNQMNTEAFF
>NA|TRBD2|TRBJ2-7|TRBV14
TGTGCCAGCAGCCAAGAACTCCCCACTAGCGGGGTAAGATACGAGCAGTACTTC
CASSQELPTSGVRYEQYF
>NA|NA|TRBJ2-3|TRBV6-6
TGTGCCAGCAGCCCAGGGATAGGAACAGATACGCAGTATTTT
CASSPGIGTDTQYF
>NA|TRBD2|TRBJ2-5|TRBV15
TGTGCCACCAGCGAGTGGACTAGCCGTCAAGAGACCCAGTACTTC
CATSEWTSRQETQYF
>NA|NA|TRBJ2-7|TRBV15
TGTGCCACCAGCAGAACAGGACAGAAAAACTCCTACGAGCAGTACTTC
CATSRTGQKNSYEQYF
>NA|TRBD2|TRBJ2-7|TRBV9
TGTGCCAGCAGCGGGGGGACTAGCGGGAGGGGGCCCTACGAGCAGTACTTC
CASSGGTSGRGPYEQYF
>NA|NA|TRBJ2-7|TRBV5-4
TGTGCCAGCAGCTCCTATAGACTAGTAAACGAGCAGTACTTC
CASSSYRLVNEQYF
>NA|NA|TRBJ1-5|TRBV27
TGTGCCAGCAGTTTATCAGGGTGGCACCAGCCCCAGCATTTT
CASSLSGWHQPQHF
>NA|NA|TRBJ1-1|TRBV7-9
TGTGCCAGCAGCTTATTCCAGGGATTCATGAACACTGAAGCTTTCTTT
CASSLFQGFMNTEAFF
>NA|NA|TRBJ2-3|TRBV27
TGTGCCAGCAGCCTCTCAATTAGAACAGATACGCAGTATTTT
CASSLSIRTDTQYF
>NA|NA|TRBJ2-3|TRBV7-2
TGTGCCAGCAGCTTAGGTGTCGGCCTAGATACGCAGTATTTT
CASSLGVGLDTQYF
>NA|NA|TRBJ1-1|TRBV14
TGTGCCAGCAGCAAGAGATCAGGTAGGAACACTGAAGCTTTCTTT
CASSKRSGRNTEAFF
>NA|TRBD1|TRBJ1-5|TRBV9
TGTGCCAGCAGCGATGACGACAGGGTCGGTCAGCCCCAGCATTTT
CASSDDDRVGQPQHF
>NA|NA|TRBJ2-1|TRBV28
TGTGCCAGCACCATTTCCGGGGTGATGGATGAGCAGTTCTTC
CASTISGVMDEQFF
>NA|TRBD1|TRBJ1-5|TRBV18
TGTGCCACCAGGGACAGGGACCATATTCCCAATCAGCCCCAGCATTTT
CATRDRDHIPNQPQHF
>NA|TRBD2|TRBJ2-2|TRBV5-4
TGTGCCAGCAGCCCGGCGGGAGGTTTCACCGGGGAGCTGTTTTTT
CASSPAGGFTGELFF
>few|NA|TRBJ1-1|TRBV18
TGTGCCAGCTCACCAGTCATAGGGAACACTGAAGCTTTCTTT
CASSPVIGNTEAFF
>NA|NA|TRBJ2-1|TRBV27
TGTGCCAGCAGTTTATCGCCTAGCCCCTACAATGAGCAGTTCTTC
CASSLSPSPYNEQFF
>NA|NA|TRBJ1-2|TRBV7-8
TGTGCCAGCAGCTCCTGGACTAACTATGGCTACACCTTC
CASSSWTNYGYTF
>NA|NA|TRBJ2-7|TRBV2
TGTGCCAGCAGTGTGGGCGTCTACGAGCAGTACTTC
CASSVGVYEQYF
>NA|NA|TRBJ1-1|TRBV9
TGTGCCAGCAGCGGTAGTCTCTCCACAGGACGGATGAACACTGAAGCTTTCTTT
CASSGSLSTGRMNTEAFF
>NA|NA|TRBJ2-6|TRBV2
TGTGCCAGCAGTACTGACGGGTCTGGGGCCAACGTCCTGACTTTC
CASSTDGSGANVLTF
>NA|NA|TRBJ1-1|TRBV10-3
TGTGCCATCAGTGTGACAGGGAACACTGAAGCTTTCTTT
CAISVTGNTEAFF
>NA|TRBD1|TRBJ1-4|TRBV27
TGTGCCAGCAGTTCCCGACAGGGGGGGTCCCCTGAAAAACTGTTTTTT
CASSSRQGGSPEKLFF
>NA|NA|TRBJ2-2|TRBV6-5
TGTGCCAGCAGTTACGGGCCGAACACCGGGGAGCTGTTTTTT
CASSYGPNTGELFF
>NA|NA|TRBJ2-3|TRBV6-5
TGTGCCAGCCGGGGTAGGGGTTATAGCACAGATACGCAGTATTTT
CASRGRGYSTDTQYF
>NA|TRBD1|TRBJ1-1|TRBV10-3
TGTGCCATCAGTGAGTCTGGGACAGGCCTCACTGAAGCTTTCTTT
CAISESGTGLTEAFF
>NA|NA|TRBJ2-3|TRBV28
TGTGCCACAACTCCCCGTGATACGCAGTATTTT
CATTPRDTQYF
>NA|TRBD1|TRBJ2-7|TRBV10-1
TGCGCCAGCAGCCAGGATCCGGGACAGGGAGAATACGAGCAGTACTTC
CASSQDPGQGEYEQYF
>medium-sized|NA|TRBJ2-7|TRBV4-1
TGCGCCAGCAGCCTTACAGTCTCCTACGAGCAGTACTTC
CASSLTVSYEQYF
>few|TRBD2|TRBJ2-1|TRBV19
TGTGCCAGTAGTATTTCCAGCGGGAGTTTAAATGAGCAGTTCTTC
CASSISSGSLNEQFF
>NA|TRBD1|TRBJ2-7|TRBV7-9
TGTGCCAGCAGCTTAGACCCACCGGGACAGGGGTCCTACGAGCAGTACTTC
CASSLDPPGQGSYEQYF
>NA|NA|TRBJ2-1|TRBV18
TGTGCCAGCTCACAAAGCGGTCTCACTCCCAATGAGCAGTTCTTC
CASSQSGLTPNEQFF